This T cell receptor (beta chain) was identified in a study of OX40 agonist ivuxolimab in advanced cancers. Study overall: Treatment received earlier with anti-PD-1, anti-PD-L1 or anti-CTLA-4 agents was allowed, and approximately 40% had some.

Findings and limits, study-wide: The study found that CD8+ T cells averaged more expanded clones than CD4+.

Generated by immunoSEQ multiplex PCR, the TCRdb table keeps only in-frame clones and is missing some. There are about 38,000 clones in the sample; approximately 80% occur only once, and approximately 6.9% lies in the top ten. This CDR3 region has 14 residues. CDR1 and CDR2 (germline): MDHEN, SYDVKM. Trimming took 7 bases from V and 3 from J, leaving 15 bases between them. This clone occurred once. What it recognizes is unknown. The sample in question was CD4+ or CD8+ T cells sorted from blood, obtained in a trial of the OX40 agonist ivuxolimab. The rearrangement uses TRBV28 and TRBJ1-1; D is possibly TRBD1 (6 bases). The clonotype comes from an adult with an advanced solid tumor such as melanoma, head and neck, liver or kidney cancer. The CDR3 is CASNHRVGYTEAFF. CDR3 coding DNA: TGTGCCAGCAACCACAGGGTTGGATACACTGAAGCTTTCTTT. The variable domain in full, completed from reference TRBV28 and TRBJ1-1, reads DVKVTQSSRYLVKRTGEKVFLECVQDMDHENMFWYRQDPGLGLRLIYFSYDVKMKEKGDIPEGYSVSREKKERFSLILESASTNQTSMYLCASNHRVGYTEAFFGQGTRLTVV.